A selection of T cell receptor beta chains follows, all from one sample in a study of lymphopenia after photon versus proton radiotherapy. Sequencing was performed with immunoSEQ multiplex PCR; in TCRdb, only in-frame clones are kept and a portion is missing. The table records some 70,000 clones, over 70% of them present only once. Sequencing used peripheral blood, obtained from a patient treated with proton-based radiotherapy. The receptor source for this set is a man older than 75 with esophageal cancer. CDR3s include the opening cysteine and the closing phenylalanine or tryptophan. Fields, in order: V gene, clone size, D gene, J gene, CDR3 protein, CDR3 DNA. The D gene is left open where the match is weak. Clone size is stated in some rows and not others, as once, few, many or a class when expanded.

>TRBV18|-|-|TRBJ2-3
CASSGRGPSTDTQYF
TGTGCCAGCTCAGGGCGGGGCCCTAGCACAGATACGCAGTATTTT
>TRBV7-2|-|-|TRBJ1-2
CASSSYGPNYGYTF
TGTGCCAGCAGCTCATACGGACCGAACTATGGCTACACCTTC
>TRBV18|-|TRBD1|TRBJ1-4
CASSQGQGPILEKLFF
TGTGCCAGCTCACAAGGACAGGGTCCTATTTTGGAAAAACTGTTTTTT
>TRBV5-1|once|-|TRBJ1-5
CASSVTGNQPQHF
TGCGCCAGCAGCGTAACAGGTAATCAGCCCCAGCATTTT
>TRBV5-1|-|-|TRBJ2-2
CASSPGQNTGELFF
TGCGCCAGCAGCCCGGGACAGAACACCGGGGAGCTGTTTTTT
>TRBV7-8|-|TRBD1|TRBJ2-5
CASSSTGGKGETQYF
TGTGCCAGCAGCTCCACAGGGGGAAAGGGAGAGACCCAGTACTTC
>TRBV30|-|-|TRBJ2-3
CAWIVAGRTDTQYF
TGTGCCTGGATAGTCGCGGGACGCACAGATACGCAGTATTTT
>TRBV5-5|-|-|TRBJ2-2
CASSVQLTGELFF
TGTGCCAGCAGCGTACAGCTCACCGGGGAGCTGTTTTTT
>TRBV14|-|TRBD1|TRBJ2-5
CASSQGDRLQETQYF
TGTGCCAGCAGCCAAGGGGACAGGTTGCAAGAGACCCAGTACTTC
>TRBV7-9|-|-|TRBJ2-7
CASSLTVGGRYEQYF
TGTGCCAGCAGCCTTACCGTGGGGGGCAGGTACGAGCAGTACTTC
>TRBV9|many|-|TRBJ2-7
CASSVEDGLEQYF
TGTGCCAGCAGCGTAGAGGACGGGCTGGAGCAGTACTTC
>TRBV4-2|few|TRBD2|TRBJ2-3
CASSPWRGGSTDTQYF
TGTGCCAGCAGCCCCTGGCGGGGGGGGAGCACAGATACGCAGTATTTT
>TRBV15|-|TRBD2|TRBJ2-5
CATSRGGTSGQETQYF
TGTGCCACCAGCAGGGGGGGGACTAGCGGACAAGAGACCCAGTACTTC
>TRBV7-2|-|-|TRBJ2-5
CASSLVAGTVETQYF
TGTGCCAGCAGCTTAGTAGCGGGGACAGTAGAGACCCAGTACTTC
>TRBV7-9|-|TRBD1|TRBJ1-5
CASSSTGSGLQPQHF
TGTGCCAGCAGCTCGACAGGGAGTGGTCTACAGCCCCAGCATTTT
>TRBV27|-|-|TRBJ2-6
CASSLRSVDFSSSGANVLTF
TGTGCCAGCAGTTTAAGGTCAGTCGACTTCTCCTCCTCTGGGGCCAACGTCCTGACTTTC
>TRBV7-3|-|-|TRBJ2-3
CASSPNPGHTPPTDTQYF
TGTGCCAGCAGCCCGAACCCGGGCCATACTCCTCCCACAGATACGCAGTATTTT
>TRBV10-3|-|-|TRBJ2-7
CAISESWEQYF
TGTGCCATCAGTGAGTCGTGGGAGCAGTACTTC
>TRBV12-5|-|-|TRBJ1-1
CASGLVPTEAFF
TGTGCTAGTGGTTTGGTACCGACAGAAGCTTTCTTT
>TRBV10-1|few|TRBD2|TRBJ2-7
CASSESAGGPYEQYF
TGCGCCAGCAGTGAAAGCGCGGGAGGGCCCTACGAGCAGTACTTC
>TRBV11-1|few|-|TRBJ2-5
CASSLDEATQTQYF
TGTGCCAGCAGCTTAGACGAGGCCACTCAGACCCAGTACTTC
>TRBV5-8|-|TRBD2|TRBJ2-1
CASTPRVGGRVAGEQFF
TGTGCCAGCACCCCCAGAGTCGGCGGGAGGGTTGCCGGTGAGCAGTTCTTC
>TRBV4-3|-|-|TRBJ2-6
CASSRGTGANVLTF
TGCGCCAGCAGCCGGGGGACCGGGGCCAACGTCCTGACTTTC
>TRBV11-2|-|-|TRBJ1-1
CASSLGVVTEAFF
TGTGCCAGCAGCTTAGGAGTTGTTACTGAAGCTTTCTTT
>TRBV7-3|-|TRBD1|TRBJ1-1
CASSTPGTEAFF
TGTGCCAGCAGCACACCTGGGACAGAGGCTTTCTTT
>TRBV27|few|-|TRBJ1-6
CASSWVGGSYSPLHF
TGTGCCAGCAGTTGGGTCGGGGGGAGTTATTCACCCCTCCACTTT
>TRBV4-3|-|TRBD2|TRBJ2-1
CASSQVASGRYEQFF
TGCGCCAGCAGCCAAGTGGCTAGCGGGAGATATGAGCAGTTCTTC
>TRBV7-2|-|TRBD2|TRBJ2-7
CASSFLGTSSEQYF
TGTGCCAGCAGCTTCTTGGGGACTAGTAGCGAGCAGTACTTC
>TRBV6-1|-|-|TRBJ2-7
CASSARYYEQYF
TGTGCCAGCAGTGCACGATACTACGAGCAGTACTTC
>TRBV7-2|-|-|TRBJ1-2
CASSFPRDTLNYGYTF
TGTGCCAGCAGCTTCCCCCGGGACACACTTAACTATGGCTACACCTTC